These 25 T cell receptor beta chains originate from one sample sequenced in a study of liver allograft versus peripheral blood T cells. Turning to the study itself: Within transplanted livers, the T cell receptor repertoires were examined and compared against the repertoires present in the peripheral blood of liver transplant recipients.

TCRdb reprocessed the reads with MiXCR, giving one entry per CDR3 protein. The sample includes over 7,500 distinct CDR3 sequences, roughly 22% of them seen just once. The receptors were gathered from a human patient who had a liver transplant. Some T cells may be the graft donor's.

This clonotype was observed a few times. This rearrangement joins TRBV12-3 or TRBV12-4 to TRBJ1-3; 9 bases fit TRBD1. V lost 6 bases to trimming and J lost 4 bases; unmatched junction nucleotides: 4. CDR3 length equals 14 residues. CDR3 amino acids: CASSGQGHGNTIYF. CDR3 nucleotides: TGTGCCAGCAGCGGACAGGGGCACGGAAACACCATATATTTT.

Remarks on this clonotype: This sequence may be a read error, since a much larger clone differs from it by one base. This chain connects TRBV9 to TRBJ2-1; possibly TRBD2 for D (5 bases). V was pared by 0 bases and J by 5 bases, with 15 bases between. The CDR3 loop spans 16 amino acids. Germline CDR1 reads SGDLS; CDR2 reads YYNGEE. CDR3 in DNA: TGTGCCAGCAGCGTAGATTTAGTGGGAGCCCACAATGAGCAGTTCTTC. Residues: CASSVDLVGAHNEQFF.

The CDR3 DNA reads TGCAGTGCTAGAGATCCCAGGACAGGGGGGGATCAGCCCCAGCATTTT. This translates into CSARDPRTGGDQPQHF. This chain joins TRBV20-1 and TRBJ1-5; 10 positions match TRBD1. V was pared by 0 bases and J by 5 bases, with 7 bases of the junction left unmatched. Germline V gives CDR1 DFQATT, CDR2 SNEGSKA (reference sequence). This CDR3 comprises 16 residues.

Turning to this clonotype: This sequence may be a read error, since a much larger clone differs from it by one base. This chain links TRBV7-2 with TRBJ1-5; D is unresolved. The CDR3 sequence is 14 residues long. Germline lookup yields CDR1 SGHTA and CDR2 FQGNSA. The CDR3 DNA reads as TGTGTCAGCAGCTTAAGAGAGAGCAATCAGCCCCAGCATTTT. It translates to CVSSLRESNQPQHF.

The chain joins TRBV24-1 to TRBJ1-5, with TRBD1 matching over 7 bases. This CDR3 is built from 15 residues. CDR1 KGHDR and CDR2 SFDVKD come from the germline V gene. Trimming took 3 bases from V and 4 from J; bases not matched to a gene: 5. This CDR3 reads CATSDPGTANQPQHF. The CDR3 coding sequence is TGTGCCACCAGTGATCCCGGGACAGCTAATCAGCCCCAGCATTTT.

This clonotype has at least ten counts. The V and J genes are TRBV28 and TRBJ1-2; D is uncertain. Germline V gene sequence: CDR1 MDHEN, CDR2 SYDVKM. The CDR3 sequence is 16 residues long. V was shortened by 5 bases and J by 1 base, with 17 bases between the two germline ends. The CDR3, as DNA: TGTGCCAGCAGTCCCGTCCGACCCGACGATAACTATGGCTACACCTTC. Its protein is CASSPVRPDDNYGYTF.

The gene calls are TRBV28 and TRBJ2-5; D is unresolved. V was clipped by 2 bases and J by 4 bases, with 5 bases between them. The germline V gene has CDR1 MDHEN and CDR2 SYDVKM. This CDR3 contains 12 residues. DNA for the CDR3: TGTGCCAGCAGTTTAATTGGAGAGACCCAGTACTTC. Its protein product is CASSLIGETQYF.

The chain has TRBV7-9 and TRBJ1-2; a possible D gene is TRBD1 (5 bases). V lost 5 bases, J lost 7 bases, and 11 bases lay in between. Germline CDR1 SEHNR, CDR2 FQNEAQ (reference sequence). The CDR3 loop spans 12 amino acids. Here the CDR3 reads CASSRDSPGYTF. Written as DNA, the CDR3 is TGTGCCAGCAGCCGGGACTCTCCTGGCTACACCTTC.

This clonotype is medium-sized (0.01 to 0.1%) in the sample. The V call is TRBV10-3, the J call TRBJ2-3; the match to TRBD1 covers 7 bases. The J segment lost 2 bases and the V segment lost 3 bases, leaving 14 bases of the junction unmatched. The germline V gene has CDR1 ENHRY and CDR2 SYGVKD. The CDR3 is 18 residues long. CDR3: CAISESRGQETYTDTQYF. DNA of the CDR3: TGTGCCATCAGTGAATCGAGAGGACAGGAGACATACACAGATACGCAGTATTTT.

Ten or more counts support this clonotype. In DNA, the CDR3 is TGTGCCAGTAGTTACCGGGCGAATAGCTATGGCTACACCTTC. It codes for CASSYRANSYGYTF. The J gene is TRBJ1-2, the V gene TRBV19; D gene ambiguous. Trimming cost V 5 bases and J 4 bases, with 14 bases left between them. CDR1 is LNHDA, CDR2 SQIVND, per germline (reference sequence). The CDR3 contains 14 residues.

This clonotype was counted at least ten times. The chain employs TRBV5-4 and TRBJ2-1, with 8 bases that match TRBD2. CDR1 and CDR2 from the germline V gene are SGHNT and YYREEE (reference sequence). J lost 4 bases, V lost 5 bases, and 8 bases had no gene match. The CDR3 has 15 residues. The CDR3 nucleotides are TGTGCCAGCAGTTTCGGGCCGGGGGGGTACAATGAGCAGTTCTTC. This codes for CASSFGPGGYNEQFF. The full variable domain, in which reference TRBV5-4 and TRBJ2-1 provide the parts outside the CDR3, is ETGVTQSPTHLIKTRGQQVTLRCSSQSGHNTVSWYQQALGQGPQFIFQYYREEENGRGNFPPRFSGLQFPNYSSELNVNALELDDSALYLCASSFGPGGYNEQFFGPGTRLTVL.

This clonotype was found a few times. The chain links TRBV6-5 to TRBJ2-7, with D perhaps matching TRBD2 (5 bases). Trimming took off 5 bases at V and 4 bases at J, with 9 bases between the two ends. Per germline, CDR1 MNHEY and CDR2 SVGAGI. The CDR3 totals 12 residues. This CDR3 reads CASSPSKYEQYF. CDR3 in DNA: TGTGCCAGCAGTCCTAGCAAATACGAGCAGTACTTC.

By its share, this clonotype is medium-sized. The rearrangement joins TRBV19 to TRBJ1-5, with unresolved D. This CDR3 is built from 13 residues. Trimming removed 4 bases from V and 4 bases from J, with 8 bases in between. The V gene's germline CDR1 is LNHDA and CDR2 SQIVND (reference sequence). CDR3: CASSTQRNQPQHF. Written as DNA, the CDR3 is TGTGCCAGTAGTACCCAGAGGAATCAGCCCCAGCATTTT.

This clonotype was counted a few times. This chain joins TRBV5-5 and TRBJ2-5; 9 nucleotides align to TRBD2. Germline CDR1 and CDR2: SGHKS and YYEKEE (reference sequence). Unmatched junction bases numbered 15, after V lost 4 bases and J lost 2 bases. The CDR3 runs to 18 residues. CDR3 bases: TGTGCCAGCAGCACCATTAACCTAGCGGGACTATATCAAGAGACCCAGTACTTC. Protein sequence: CASSTINLAGLYQETQYF.

This clonotype was seen a few times. The genes are TRBV10-2 and TRBJ1-1; D perhaps matches TRBD1 (6 bases). The J call may be mistaken, given a closer DNA end match to TRBJ1-6. The CDR3 spans 16 residues. The V gene's germline CDR1 is WSHSY and CDR2 SAAADI. The CDR3 is CASSGGQQGPGSPLHF. For the CDR3, the DNA is TGCGCCAGCAGTGGGGGCCAACAGGGCCCAGGTTCACCCCTCCACTTT.

By its share, this clonotype is medium-sized (0.01 to 0.1%). The rearrangement links TRBV18 to TRBJ1-1; 7 bases agree with TRBD1. V lost 3 bases, J lost 3 bases, and 16 bases stayed unmatched. CDR3 size: 18 residues. Germline V CDR1 and CDR2: KGHSH, LQKENI. CDR3 in amino acids: CASSPRALAGGSYTEAFF. Here the CDR3 DNA reads TGTGCCAGCTCACCTCGGGCATTGGCAGGGGGTTCCTACACTGAAGCTTTCTTT.

This clonotype has just a few counts. The rearrangement joins TRBV19 to TRBJ1-2; D is unresolved. V was trimmed by 7 bases and J by 4 bases, leaving 13 bases between them. Per germline, CDR1 LNHDA and CDR2 SQIVND (reference sequence). This CDR3 has 13 residues. In nucleotides, the CDR3 is TGTGCCAGTAAGGAAGAAACCGTCTATGGCTACACCTTC. This encodes CASKEETVYGYTF.

In its sample, this clonotype ranks as medium-sized (0.01 to 0.1%). The rearrangement joins TRBV7-2 to TRBJ1-4; the match to TRBD1 covers 9 bases. Germline values: CDR1 SGHTA, CDR2 FQGNSA. Trimming cost V 5 bases and J 6 bases; bases outside gene matches: 4. The CDR3 runs to 14 residues. The CDR3 here is CASSRTGDDEKLFF. The CDR3 DNA follows: TGTGCCAGCAGCCGGACAGGGGATGATGAAAAACTGTTTTTT. The full variable domain, in which reference TRBV7-2 and TRBJ1-4 provide the parts outside the CDR3, is GAGVSQSPSNKVTEKGKDVELRCDPISGHTALYWYRQSLGQGLEFLIYFQGNSAPDKSGLPSDRFSAERTGGSVSTLTIQRTQQEDSAVYLCASSRTGDDEKLFFGSGTQLSVL.

The V call is TRBV28, the J call TRBJ1-4, with a possible D match to TRBD1 (5 bases). V gave up 2 bases and J gave up 0 bases, with 13 bases separating them. The CDR3 is 17 residues long. CDR1 and CDR2 (germline): MDHEN, SYDVKM. CDR3 coding DNA: TGTGCCAGCAGTTTACTGAGGGGTGGGGCAACTAATGAAAAACTGTTTTTT. It yields the protein CASSLLRGGATNEKLFF.

By share, this clonotype counts as medium-sized (0.01 to 0.1%). The chain has TRBV6-5 and TRBJ1-6; maybe TRBD1 (5 bases). V lost 7 bases, J lost 10 bases, and 14 bases lay in between. This CDR3 has 13 residues. Germline V gene data show CDR1 as MNHEY and CDR2 as SVGAGI. The CDR3 protein is CASNMQGGSPLHF. The CDR3 DNA is TGTGCCAGCAACATGCAGGGAGGCTCACCCCTCCACTTT.

By share, this clonotype counts as medium-sized (0.01 to 0.1%). The chain uses TRBV19 and TRBJ1-5; a possible D gene is TRBD1 (6 bases). V gave up 3 bases and J gave up 7 bases, with 16 bases separating them. This CDR3 comprises 15 residues. The germline gives CDR1 LNHDA, CDR2 SQIVND (reference sequence). The DNA of the CDR3 is TGTGCCAGTAGTATGGGCTACCAGGGGAGGCAGCCCCAGCATTTT. It specifies CASSMGYQGRQPQHF.

The table lists this clonotype with many counts. This chain links TRBV6-5 with TRBJ1-6; D is uncertain. The germline gives CDR1 MNHEY, CDR2 SVGAGI. V was shortened by 4 bases and J by 7 bases, with 11 bases between the two germline ends. The CDR3 is made up of 14 amino acids. The CDR3 bases are TGTGCCAGCAGTTCCACTCTCGAGAATTCACCCCTCCACTTT. It translates to CASSSTLENSPLHF.

CDR3 region: CASSFPLQGATEAFF. Here the CDR3 DNA reads TGTGCCAGCAGTTTCCCCCTACAGGGGGCCACTGAAGCTTTCTTT. The chain uses TRBV12-3 or TRBV12-4 and TRBJ1-1; 9 positions agree with TRBD1. The V and J ends lost 3 bases and 4 bases, in that order; junction bases with no gene match: 6. This CDR3 is built from 15 residues.

By frequency in the sample, this clonotype is medium-sized. The gene calls are TRBV6-5 and TRBJ2-2, with 8 bases identical to TRBD2. This CDR3 region has 15 residues. In germline, CDR1 is MNHEY, CDR2 SVGAGI. After removal of 7 bases from V and 6 bases from J, the junction contained 10 bases not matched to a gene. The chain's CDR3 is CASTEAGVVAGELFF. DNA of the CDR3: TGTGCCAGCACCGAAGCGGGAGTGGTTGCCGGGGAGCTGTTTTTT.

Judged by abundance, this clonotype is medium-sized. The rearrangement uses TRBV19 and TRBJ2-2; D gene unclear. The CDR3 sequence is 14 residues long. The germline CDR1 and CDR2 sequences are LNHDA and SQIVND (reference sequence). V was shortened by 3 bases and J by 3 bases, with 8 bases between the two germline ends. The CDR3 bases are TGTGCCAGTAGTATCCGGGTGGACACCGGGGAGCTGTTTTTT. Encoded protein: CASSIRVDTGELFF.